This T cell receptor beta chain appears in the sequencing data of a study of blood T cell repertoires in COVID-19 (dated by TCRdb to about 2020). Regarding the study in general: Samples covering the acute and convalescent phases of COVID-19 were provided by collaborators in the United States, Italy and Spain. Nearly every sample came with metadata listing a de-identified subject ID, COVID-19 status, age in years and sex. Where available, HLA class I and class II types were obtained from metadata supplied by the sample provider rather than from assay-based typing. The dataset comprised deeply sampled blood TCRbeta repertoires from subjects exposed to, actively infected with, or recovered from COVID-19. The repertoires were made available in a free public database intended to serve as a resource for research on the immune response to SARS-CoV-2. Samples came from the ongoing ImmuneRACE study (first 160 participants) plus 1,254 subjects from 6 global collaborators. The material from the prospective study consisted of cDNA or gDNA derived from T cells, B-cell-depleted T cells, or PBMCs. Results and caveats for the whole study, not just this receptor: The quantity of clinical and demographic metadata differed by source and by participant and was supplied without curation.

TCRbeta CDR3 regions were amplified from genomic DNA using the immunoSEQ Assay, a bias-controlled multiplex PCR. Turning to the authors' computational methods: Nucleated cell counts per sample were estimated from amplification of reference gene primers within the assay. To quantify the absolute abundance of each unique TCRbeta CDR3 rearrangement, sequence reads were collapsed and filtered. Productive Simpson clonality was computed per sample as the square root of Simpson's diversity index over productive rearrangements. Here the immuneACCESS table is served through TCRdb, limited to in-frame sequences with V and J called. Missing clones are a known gap in these copies; in checked studies unresolved V genes cover under half, and the rest lacks a known reason. V, J and clone size are those of that table, while D and trimming were read from the DNA. In all, the sample holds around 110,000 clones, and 70% to 90% of those were seen once. The ten largest clonotypes hold about 4.5% of the sample.

Each collaborating institution followed its own protocols to collect whole blood in K2EDTA tubes. For TCRbeta analysis, collaborator samples were shipped as frozen whole blood, as isolated PBMCs, or as DNA extracted from either sample type. Looking up the germline V gene yields CDR1 MRHNA and CDR2 SNTAGT. The trim is 6 bases for V and 0 bases for J, with a gap of 8 bases between the germline ends. Measured from the cysteine to the phenylalanine, the CDR3 is 13 residues long. Only the CDR3 DNA stays, 39 bases, in frame from base 1. With respect to this clone: The clone's antigen remains unknown. No much larger clonotype is one base removed from it; base qualities were not supplied.

The chain uses TRBV6-4 and TRBJ1-1; the D gene cannot be resolved reliably. Specimen: peripheral blood. This sequence originates from a man aged 35 to 55 with acute or convalescent COVID-19. The CDR3 corresponds to CASSRGVNTEAFF. At the DNA level, the sequence is TGTGCCAGCAGCCGCGGGGTGAACACTGAAGCTTTCTTT.